Included here is one T cell receptor (beta chain) sequence, with context. As handled by the study authors: Amplification from reference gene primers served as the basis for estimated nucleated cell counts. Produced via immunoSEQ multiplex PCR; TCRdb's table is partial and in-frame only. For V, J and clone size, that table is used; D and trimming come from the DNA. The sample carries approximately 67,000 clones, approximately 87% recorded once. V dropped 1 base and J dropped 3; count of bases not matched to a gene: 0. The CDR3 contains 15 residues. Germline values: CDR1 LGHNA, CDR2 YNFKEQ. The data originate from a study of blood T cell repertoires in COVID-19. Turning to the study itself: Material from acute and convalescent COVID-19 was sourced from the United States, Italy and Spain. From T cells, B-cell-depleted T cells, or PBMCs came the material, which was cDNA or gDNA.

Sequenced sample: peripheral blood. The clonotype was recovered from a man aged 45-60 years with active COVID-19. This chain links TRBV4-2 with TRBJ2-3; the match to TRBD2 covers 11 bases. Here the CDR3 DNA reads TGTGCCAGCAGCCAAGCTAGCGGGAGGACAGATACGCAGTATTTT. Its protein product is CASSQASGRTDTQYF.